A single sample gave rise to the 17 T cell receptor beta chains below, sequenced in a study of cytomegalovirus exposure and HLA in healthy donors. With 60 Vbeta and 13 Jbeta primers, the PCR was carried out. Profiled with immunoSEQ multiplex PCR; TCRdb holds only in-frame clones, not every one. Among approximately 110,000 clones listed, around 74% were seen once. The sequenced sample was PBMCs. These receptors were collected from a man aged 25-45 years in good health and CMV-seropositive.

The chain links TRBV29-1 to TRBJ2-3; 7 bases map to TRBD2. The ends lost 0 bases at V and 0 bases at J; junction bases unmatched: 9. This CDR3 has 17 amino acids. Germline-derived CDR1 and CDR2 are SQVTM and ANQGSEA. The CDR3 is CSVEDQFGLGSTDTQYF. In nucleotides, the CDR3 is TGCAGCGTTGAAGATCAGTTCGGACTAGGTAGCACAGATACGCAGTATTTT.

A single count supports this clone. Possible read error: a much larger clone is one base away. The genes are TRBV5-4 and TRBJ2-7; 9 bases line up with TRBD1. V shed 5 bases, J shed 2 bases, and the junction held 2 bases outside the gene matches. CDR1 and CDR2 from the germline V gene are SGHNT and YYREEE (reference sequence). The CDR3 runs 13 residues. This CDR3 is CASSWTGAYEQYF. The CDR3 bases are TGTGCCAGCAGTTGGACAGGGGCCTACGAGCAGTACTTC.

This chain's CDR3 is CAWSVMGTGNEKLFF. CDR3 nucleotide sequence: TGTGCCTGGAGTGTCATGGGGACTGGTAATGAAAAACTGTTTTTT. The V call is TRBV30, the J call TRBJ1-4; a weak D match, TRBD1 (5 bases). The germline V and J ends were trimmed by 0 bases and 4 bases, with 12 bases remaining between them. The germline V gene encodes CDR1 GTSNPN and CDR2 SVGIG (reference sequence). There are 15 residues in the CDR3.

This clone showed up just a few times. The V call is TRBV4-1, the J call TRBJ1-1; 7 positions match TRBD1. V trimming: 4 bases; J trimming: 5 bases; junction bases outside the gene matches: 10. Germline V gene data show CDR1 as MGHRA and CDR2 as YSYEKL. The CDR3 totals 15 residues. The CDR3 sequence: CASSRTAGGDTEAFF. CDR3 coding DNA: TGCGCCAGCAGCCGCACGGCAGGGGGAGATACTGAAGCTTTCTTT.

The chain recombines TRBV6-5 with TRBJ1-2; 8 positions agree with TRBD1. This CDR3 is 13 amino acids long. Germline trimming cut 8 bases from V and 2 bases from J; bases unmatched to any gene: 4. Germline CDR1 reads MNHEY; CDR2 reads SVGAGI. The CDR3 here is CASGRTGNYGYTF. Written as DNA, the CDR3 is TGTGCCAGCGGCCGGACAGGGAACTATGGCTACACCTTC.

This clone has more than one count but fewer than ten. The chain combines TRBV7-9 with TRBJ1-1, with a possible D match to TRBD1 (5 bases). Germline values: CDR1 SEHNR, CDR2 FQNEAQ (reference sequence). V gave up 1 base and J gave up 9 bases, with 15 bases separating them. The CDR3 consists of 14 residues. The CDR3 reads CASSLGREAGKAFF. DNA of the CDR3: TGTGCCAGCAGCTTAGGCAGAGAGGCAGGGAAAGCTTTCTTT. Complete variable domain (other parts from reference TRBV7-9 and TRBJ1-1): DTGVSQNPRHKITKRGQNVTFRCDPISEHNRLYWYRQTLGQGPEFLTYFQNEAQLEKSRLLSDRFSAERPKGSFSTLEIQRTEQGDSAMYLCASSLGREAGKAFFGQGTRLTVV.

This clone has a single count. In nucleotides, the CDR3 is TGCGCCAGCAGCCAGCACGGACAGGGCCGGGGCACAGATACGCAGTATTTT. It specifies CASSQHGQGRGTDTQYF. The rearrangement links TRBV4-1 to TRBJ2-3; 8 bases are shared with TRBD1. The CDR3 consists of 17 residues. Looked up from germline, CDR1 is MGHRA and CDR2 is YSYEKL. J gave up 1 base and V 3 bases, and 9 bases lay outside the gene matches.

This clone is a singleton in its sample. The CDR3 sequence is CASSLGSGGVSAKNIQYF. The CDR3 region has the DNA TGCGCCAGCAGCTTGGGGTCAGGGGGAGTTTCAGCCAAAAACATTCAGTACTTC. The chain couples TRBV5-1 to TRBJ2-4; 7 positions agree with TRBD1. V was pared by 0 bases and J by 0 bases, with 9 bases of the junction left unmatched. The CDR3 spans 18 residues. CDR1 and CDR2 from the germline V gene are SGHRS and YFSETQ.

CDR3 sequence reads: CASGLTYRDRAKETQYF. The CDR3 DNA reads TGTGCTAGTGGTTTGACGTACCGGGACAGGGCGAAAGAGACCCAGTACTTC. The genes are TRBV12-5 and TRBJ2-5; 9 bases are a match to TRBD1. In germline, CDR1 is LGHNT, CDR2 FRNRAP. After removal of 2 bases from V and 3 bases from J, the junction contained 10 bases not matched to a gene. The CDR3 has 17 residues.

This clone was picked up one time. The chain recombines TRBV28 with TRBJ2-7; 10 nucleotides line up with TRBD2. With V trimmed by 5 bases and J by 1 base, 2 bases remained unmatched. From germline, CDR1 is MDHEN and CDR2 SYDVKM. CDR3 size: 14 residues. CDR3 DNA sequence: TGTGCCAGCAGTCCACTAGCGGGGTCCTACGAGCAGTACTTC. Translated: CASSPLAGSYEQYF.

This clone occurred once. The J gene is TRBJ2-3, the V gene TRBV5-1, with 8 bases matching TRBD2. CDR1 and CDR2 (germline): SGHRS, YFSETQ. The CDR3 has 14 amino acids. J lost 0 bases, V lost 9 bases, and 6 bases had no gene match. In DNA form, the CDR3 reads TGCGCCACCCGACGGGGGGGGAGCACAGATACGCAGTATTTT. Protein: CATRRGGSTDTQYF.

In nucleotides, the CDR3 is TGTGCCAGTAAACAGGGGATCTATGGCTACACCTTC. It codes for CASKQGIYGYTF. The gene calls are TRBV19 and TRBJ1-2; 7 bases agree with TRBD1. Germline CDR1 is LNHDA and CDR2 is SQIVND (reference sequence). The junction had 3 bases not matched to a gene; V was cut back by 7 bases and J by 4 bases. The CDR3 is made up of 12 amino acids.

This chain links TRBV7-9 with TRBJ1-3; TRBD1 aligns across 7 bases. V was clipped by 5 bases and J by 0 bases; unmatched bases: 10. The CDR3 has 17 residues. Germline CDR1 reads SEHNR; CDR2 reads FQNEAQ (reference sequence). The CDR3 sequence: CASSPRTGRISGNTIYF. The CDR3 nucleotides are TGTGCCAGCAGCCCTCGGACAGGTCGCATCTCTGGAAACACCATATATTTT.

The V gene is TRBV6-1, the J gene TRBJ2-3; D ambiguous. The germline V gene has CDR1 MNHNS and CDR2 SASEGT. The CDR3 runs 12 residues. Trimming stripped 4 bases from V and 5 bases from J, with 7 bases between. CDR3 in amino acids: CASSVLRDTQYF. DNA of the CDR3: TGTGCCAGCAGTGTCCTCCGAGATACGCAGTATTTT.

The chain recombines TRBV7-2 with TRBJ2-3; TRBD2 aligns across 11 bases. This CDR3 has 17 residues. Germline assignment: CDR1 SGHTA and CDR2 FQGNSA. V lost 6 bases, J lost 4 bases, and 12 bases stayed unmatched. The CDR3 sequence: CASRRTSGGPLPDTQYF. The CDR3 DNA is TGTGCCAGCAGGCGTACTAGCGGGGGCCCACTCCCAGATACGCAGTATTTT.

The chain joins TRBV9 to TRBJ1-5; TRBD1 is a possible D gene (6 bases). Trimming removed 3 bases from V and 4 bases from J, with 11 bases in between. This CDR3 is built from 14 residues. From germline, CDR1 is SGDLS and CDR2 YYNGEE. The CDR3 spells CASSGGHLNQPQHF. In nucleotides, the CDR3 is TGTGCCAGCAGCGGGGGACACCTAAATCAGCCCCAGCATTTT.

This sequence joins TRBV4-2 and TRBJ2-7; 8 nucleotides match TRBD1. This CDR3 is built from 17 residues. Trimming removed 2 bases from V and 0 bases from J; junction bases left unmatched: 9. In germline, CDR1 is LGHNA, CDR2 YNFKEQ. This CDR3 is CASSQNLQGGYSYEQYF. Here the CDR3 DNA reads TGTGCCAGCAGCCAAAATCTACAGGGGGGTTACTCCTACGAGCAGTACTTC.